The 22 T cell receptor beta chains reported below all come from one sample, sequenced in a study of human versus mouse CDR3 diversity and MHC coevolution. Clones were read by immunoSEQ multiplex PCR, and TCRdb kept only the in-frame ones, dropping some. The sample records some 80,000 clones, around 90% being singletons. The sample taken for sequencing was naive CD4+ T cells from blood. The sample's subset: CD45RO-negative CD62L-positive naive CD4 T cells. All receptors derive from a person between 25 and 69 years old in good health.

J is TRBJ2-3 and V is TRBV27; D uncertain. The V gene lost 3 bases and the J gene lost 1 base, with 8 bases spanning the gap. The germline V gene has CDR1 MNHEY and CDR2 SMNVEV (reference sequence). This CDR3 has 14 amino acids. This chain's CDR3 is CASSFKPGTDTQYF. Here the CDR3 DNA reads TGTGCCAGCAGTTTCAAGCCGGGCACAGATACGCAGTATTTT.

The chain carries TRBV9 and TRBJ2-1; 10 bases map to TRBD2. V lost 0 bases to trimming and J lost 5 bases; unmatched junction nucleotides: 5. The CDR3 is 16 amino acids. Looked up from germline, CDR1 is SGDLS and CDR2 is YYNGEE. The CDR3 region is CASSVAEREGNNEQFF. The CDR3 DNA is TGTGCCAGCAGCGTAGCTGAGCGGGAGGGAAACAATGAGCAGTTCTTC.

The genes are TRBV5-4 and TRBJ1-4, with D possibly matching TRBD1 (6 bases). CDR3 length: 13 residues. The V end was cut by 4 bases, the J end by 8 bases, with 12 bases between. CDR1 is SGHNT, CDR2 YYREEE, per germline (reference sequence). The DNA for the CDR3 is TGTGCCAGCAGCCCTCCAGGGGAGGAAAAACTGTTTTTT. Its protein is CASSPPGEEKLFF.

CDR3 in amino acids: CASSDHRGPTEAFF. CDR3 coding DNA: TGTGCCAGCAGTGACCACAGGGGGCCCACTGAAGCTTTCTTT. The rearrangement links TRBV6-1 to TRBJ1-1; 9 bases map to TRBD1. Unmatched junction bases numbered 3, after V lost 3 bases and J lost 4 bases. Germline V gives CDR1 MNHNS, CDR2 SASEGT. The CDR3 contains 14 residues.

The rearrangement links TRBV18 to TRBJ1-3, with 10 positions matching TRBD1. The CDR3 sequence is 16 residues long. J was trimmed by 4 bases and V by 5 bases; bases with no gene match: 8. From germline, CDR1 is KGHSH and CDR2 LQKENI. The CDR3 region has the DNA TGTGCCAGCTCAGACTGGACAGGGGGAAGAGGAAACACCATATATTTT. Its protein product is CASSDWTGGRGNTIYF. Based on the CDR3 plus reference TRBV18 and TRBJ1-3, the full variable domain is NAGVMQNPRHLVRRRGQEARLRCSPMKGHSHVYWYRQLPEEGLKFMVYLQKENIIDESGMPKERFSAEFPKEGPSILRIQQVVRGDSAAYFCASSDWTGGRGNTIYFGEGSWLTVV.

The chain combines TRBV5-4 with TRBJ2-1, with 8 bases that match TRBD2. The CDR3 has 16 amino acids. Germline V gene sequence: CDR1 SGHNT, CDR2 YYREEE (reference sequence). Trimming took 4 bases from V and 6 from J; bases not matched to a gene: 12. In nucleotides, the CDR3 is TGTGCCAGCAGCCCGGACGGGAGCGGGAGCCTCAATGAGCAGTTCTTC. It specifies CASSPDGSGSLNEQFF.

J is TRBJ1-3 and V is TRBV28, with 7 bases identical to TRBD1. V trimming: 7 bases; J trimming: 0 bases; junction bases outside the gene matches: 12. The CDR3 runs 17 residues. Germline values: CDR1 MDHEN, CDR2 SYDVKM. The chain's CDR3 is CASIETGSLYSGNTIYF. The CDR3 bases are TGTGCCAGCATAGAGACAGGGTCCCTCTACTCTGGAAACACCATATATTTT.

This clone came up once. The chain uses TRBV7-2 and TRBJ2-1, with D tentatively TRBD1 (6 bases). Germline V gene data show CDR1 as SGHTA and CDR2 as FQGNSA. CDR3 length: 14 amino acids. V was cut by 4 bases and J by 13 bases, with 20 bases left in between. CDR3 DNA sequence: TGTGCCAGCAGCTATGGGACAAGGGTGGGTTCACAGTTCTTC. The encoded protein is CASSYGTRVGSQFF. Using reference TRBV7-2 and TRBJ2-1 for the parts outside the CDR3, the full variable domain is GAGVSQSPSNKVTEKGKDVELRCDPISGHTALYWYRQSLGQGLEFLIYFQGNSAPDKSGLPSDRFSAERTGGSVSTLTIQRTQQEDSAVYLCASSYGTRVGSQFFGPGTRLTVL.

The rearrangement links TRBV9 to TRBJ2-3; maybe TRBD2 (6 bases). The CDR3 is made up of 17 amino acids. CDR1 is SGDLS, CDR2 YYNGEE, per germline. V lost 3 bases and J 0 bases, leaving 17 bases between the germline ends. This chain's CDR3 is CASSARGNAASTDTQYF. CDR3 bases: TGTGCCAGCAGCGCCCGCGGGAACGCGGCTAGCACAGATACGCAGTATTTT. The full variable domain, its missing parts supplied by reference TRBV9 and TRBJ2-3, is DSGVTQTPKHLITATGQRVTLRCSPRSGDLSVYWYQQSLDQGLQFLIQYYNGEERAKGNILERFSAQQFPDLHSELNLSSLELGDSALYFCASSARGNAASTDTQYFGPGTRLTVL.

The V and J genes are TRBV21-1 and TRBJ2-7; the table's D call TRBD1 went unverified against the DNA. TRBV21-1 is deemed a pseudogene. This CDR3 is 16 amino acids long. CDR3 loop: CASSKTDRGVFYEQYF. The CDR3 DNA reads TGTGCCAGCAGCAAGACGGACAGGGGGGTGTTCTACGAGCAGTACTTC.

The chain uses TRBV5-4 and TRBJ2-5; D unresolved. CDR1 and CDR2 (germline): SGHNT, YYREEE (reference sequence). The CDR3 sequence is 14 residues long. V shed 1 base and J shed 4 bases, with 11 bases lying between them. In DNA form, the CDR3 reads TGTGCCAGCAGCTTGATTGTGTCTCCAGAGACCCAGTACTTC. Amino acids: CASSLIVSPETQYF.

The chain combines TRBV7-9 with TRBJ2-7; 12 bases line up with TRBD2. The CDR3 totals 16 residues. Germline values: CDR1 SEHNR, CDR2 FQNEAQ (reference sequence). V lost 5 bases to trimming and J lost 2 bases; unmatched junction nucleotides: 7. The CDR3 region is CASSDPLAGGPYEQYF. The CDR3 coding sequence is TGTGCCAGCAGCGACCCACTAGCGGGGGGCCCCTACGAGCAGTACTTC.

The gene calls are TRBV5-8 and TRBJ2-7, with 9 bases matching TRBD1. The J segment lost 1 base and the V segment lost 0 bases, leaving 5 bases of the junction unmatched. The CDR3 contains 16 residues. Germline assignment: CDR1 SGHTS and CDR2 YDEGEE. CDR3 in DNA: TGTGCCAGCAGCTTGGTTCCGGGACAGGGTTCCTACGAGCAGTACTTC. It encodes CASSLVPGQGSYEQYF.

The V call is TRBV4-1, the J call TRBJ1-4, with D perhaps TRBD1 (6 bases). From germline, CDR1 is MGHRA and CDR2 YSYEKL. V lost 4 bases, J lost 3 bases, and 18 bases lay in between. The length of the CDR3 is 17 residues. The CDR3 loop is CASSLAGGALSNEKLFF. Written as DNA, the CDR3 is TGCGCCAGCAGCCTCGCTGGGGGGGCTCTGTCTAATGAAAAACTGTTTTTT.

The genes are TRBV28 and TRBJ1-5; D is ambiguous. V was pared by 3 bases and J by 4 bases, with 19 bases between. Germline loops: CDR1 MDHEN, CDR2 SYDVKM. CDR3 length: 17 amino acids. As DNA, the CDR3 is TGTGCCAGCAGTTTGATGGGTACAGCAACCTCAAATCAGCCCCAGCATTTT. This sequence encodes CASSLMGTATSNQPQHF.

The chain couples TRBV5-6 to TRBJ1-1; a weak D match, TRBD1 (5 bases). Germline assignment: CDR1 SGHDT and CDR2 YYEEEE. Trimming pared 2 bases from V and 4 bases from J, leaving 12 bases between. The CDR3 totals 14 residues. The chain's CDR3 is CASSFRGVSTEAFF. The CDR3 DNA follows: TGTGCCAGCAGCTTCCGGGGGGTTAGCACTGAAGCTTTCTTT.

J is TRBJ2-2 and V is TRBV2, with 7 bases that match TRBD1. J gave up 7 bases and V 1 base, and 3 bases lay outside the gene matches. CDR3 size: 14 residues. CDR1 and CDR2 (germline): SNHLY, FYNNEI. CDR3 DNA sequence: TGTGCCAGCAGTGAAGGAGGGGGCTTCGGGGAGCTGTTTTTT. Encoded protein: CASSEGGGFGELFF.

This clone was found once. The gene calls are TRBV7-2 and TRBJ2-3; TRBD1 might be the D (7 bases). Germline V gene data show CDR1 as SGHTA and CDR2 as FQGNSA. CDR3 length equals 16 residues. V was shortened by 1 base and J by 1 base, with 12 bases between the two germline ends. The CDR3 sequence: CASSLGRDRRTDTQYF. DNA of the CDR3: TGTGCCAGCAGCTTAGGGAGGGACAGACGCACAGATACGCAGTATTTT.

There are a few counts of this clone. V and J are TRBV6-6 and TRBJ1-1; D remains unclear. Germline CDR1 is MNHNY and CDR2 is SVGAGI (reference sequence). Trimming cost V 6 bases and J 1 base, with 9 bases left between them. The CDR3 is 13 amino acids. The CDR3 bases are TGTGCCAGCAGGTCCACAGAGAACACTGAAGCTTTCTTT. Protein: CASRSTENTEAFF.

V usage is TRBV19 and J usage is TRBJ1-1; 7 positions match TRBD1. V gave up 6 bases and J gave up 10 bases; unmatched junction bases: 11. Germline V lookup: CDR1 LNHDA, CDR2 SQIVND (reference sequence). CDR3 length: 13 residues. As DNA, the CDR3 is TGTGCCAGTAGCCCAGGGGGACCTGCTGGAGCTTTCTTT. Residues: CASSPGGPAGAFF. Variable domain in full (rest from reference TRBV19 and TRBJ1-1): DGGITQSPKYLFRKEGQNVTLSCEQNLNHDAMYWYRQDPGQGLRLIYYSQIVNDFQKGDIAEGYSVSREKKESFPLTVTSAQKNPTAFYLCASSPGGPAGAFFGQGTRLTVV.

The chain uses TRBV6-5 and TRBJ2-3; possibly TRBD1 for D (5 bases). The CDR3 loop spans 16 amino acids. With 0 bases removed from V and 3 bases from J, the gap between germline ends came to 13 bases. CDR1 is MNHEY and CDR2 is SVGAGI in the germline V gene. CDR3 sequence: CASSYSQGRGTDTQYF. The DNA for the CDR3 is TGTGCCAGCAGTTACTCCCAGGGTCGTGGGACAGATACGCAGTATTTT.

V usage is TRBV2 and J usage is TRBJ1-1, with 7 nucleotides matching TRBD1. This CDR3 comprises 15 residues. Germline lookup yields CDR1 SNHLY and CDR2 FYNNEI. V lost 7 bases to trimming and J lost 4 bases; unmatched junction nucleotides: 12. CDR3 coding DNA: TGTGCCAGCACCAGAGGACAGGACCTACGCACTGAAGCTTTCTTT. This codes for CASTRGQDLRTEAFF. The whole variable domain, filled in from reference TRBV2 and TRBJ1-1, reads EPEVTQTPSHQVTQMGQEVILRCVPISNHLYFYWYRQILGQKVEFLVSFYNNEISEKSEIFDDQFSVERPDGSNFTLKIRSTKLEDSAMYFCASTRGQDLRTEAFFGQGTRLTVV.